These 20 T cell receptor beta chains were sequenced from one sample in a study of tumor and adjacent non-tumor tissue in lung cancer. Three rounds of nested PCR, following a modified ARM-PCR protocol, produced the TCRbeta library. TCRdb called the multiplex PCR reads again in MiXCR, with one record for every CDR3 protein. The repertoire holds some 200,000 distinct CDR3 sequences, 60% to 75% seen once, with about 23% in the top ten. RNA was extracted from bulk tissue without any cell sorting. Sequences were obtained from lung tumor tissue. Source of these receptors: a man in his 60s with non-small cell lung cancer.

On this clonotype itself: A clone one base away is much larger, so this may be a read error. The V call is TRBV6-5, the J call TRBJ2-3, with TRBD2 identical over 10 bases. CDR3 length: 13 amino acids. Germline CDR1 and CDR2: MNHEY and SVGAGI. CDR3 nucleotides: TGTGCCAGTAGGACTAGCGGCACATATACGCAGTATTTT. Protein: CASRTSGTYTQYF.

Comment on this clonotype: A read error is likely, as this CDR3 ends without the conserved phenylalanine or tryptophan. The J gene is TRBJ2-5, the V gene TRBV5-6; weak D call: TRBD1 (5 bases). The length of the CDR3 is 15 residues. Germline CDR1 reads SGHDT; CDR2 reads YYEEEE. As DNA, the CDR3 is TGTGTCAGCAGCTTGTTAGGGGATGAACGAGAGACCCAGTACTCC. Its translation: CVSSLLGDERETQYS.

This clonotype was counted between two and nine times. This clone may be a read error of a much larger clone one base away. The chain couples TRBV11-2 to TRBJ1-3; the match to TRBD1 covers 9 bases. The germline V gene has CDR1 SGHAT and CDR2 FQNNGV. CDR3 length equals 15 residues. CDR3 DNA: TGTGCCGGGGGACAGGGATTTGCTTCAGGAAACATCATATATTTT. Its translation is CAGGQGFASGNIIYF.

With respect to this clonotype: Germline and junction disagree at one end, which may indicate a read error. The chain recombines TRBV11-3 with TRBJ2-1; tentative D call: TRBD1 (6 bases). CDR3 length equals 14 residues. The germline gives CDR1 SGHNT, CDR2 YENEEA. This chain's CDR3 is CASSLGGHLNEHFF. In DNA, the CDR3 is TGTGCCAGCAGCTTAGGGGGGCACTTAAATGAGCACTTCTTC.

This clonotype was observed a few times. The V call is TRBV20-1, the J call TRBJ1-2; D might be TRBD1 (6 bases). Germline V gene sequence: CDR1 DFQATT, CDR2 SNEGSKA (reference sequence). The ends were cut back, 6 bases at V and 5 bases at J, with 19 bases in the middle. This CDR3 is 14 amino acids long. The CDR3 sequence: CSAPGHGALYGYTF. The CDR3 nucleotides read TGCAGTGCCCCGGGACACGGGGCGCTTTATGGCTACACCTTC.

As to this clonotype: A junction boundary mismatches the germline segment, possibly from a read error. The rearrangement links TRBV4-2 to TRBJ1-1; TRBD1 might be the D (6 bases). This CDR3 spans 16 amino acids. Germline CDR1 LGHNA, CDR2 YNFKEQ. The CDR3 nucleotides are TGTGCCAGTAGCCAAGCCGGGACATGGGTTGCCACTGAAGCTTTCTTT. Protein: CASSQAGTWVATEAFF.

With respect to this clonotype: No conserved phenylalanine or tryptophan is present at the end of the CDR3, so a read error is the likely explanation. The CDR3 bases are TGTGCCAGCAGTCGCTGGTTTAGCGGACTAGCGGGGGGAGTGGAGCTGTTTCTT. Translating gives CASSRWFSGLAGGVELFL. The rearrangement joins TRBV28 to TRBJ2-2; 14 bases fit TRBD2. CDR1 and CDR2 (germline): MDHEN, SYDVKM. V trimming: 5 bases; J trimming: 10 bases; junction bases outside the gene matches: 15. The CDR3 spans 18 residues.

Concerning this clonotype itself: The junction shows a germline mismatch at one end, possibly a read error. The chain combines TRBV7-2 with TRBJ1-6; no firm D call. CDR1 is SGHTA and CDR2 is FQGNSA in the germline V gene. This CDR3 has 14 amino acids. CDR3 loop: CVSSLVRFNSPLRF. The CDR3 nucleotides read TGTGTCAGCAGCTTAGTGAGGTTTAATTCACCCCTCCGCTTT. Complete variable domain (other parts from reference TRBV7-2 and TRBJ1-6): GAGVSQSPSNKVTEKGKDVELRCDPISGHTALYWYRQSLGQGLEFLIYFQGNSAPDKSGLPSDRFSAERTGGSVSTLTIQRTQQEDSAVYLCVSSLVRFNSPLRFGNGTRLTVT.

This clonotype was seen repeatedly, ten times or more. The chain has TRBV6-2 or TRBV6-3 and TRBJ1-1; a weak D match, TRBD1 (6 bases). The germline gives CDR1 MNHEY, CDR2 SVGEGT. V was pared by 5 bases and J by 5 bases, with 15 bases between. The CDR3 is made up of 14 amino acids. CDR3 in DNA: TGTGCCAGCAGTCCTAACAGGGTTGGAACTGAAGCTTTCTTT. Amino acid sequence: CASSPNRVGTEAFF.

Of note for this clonotype: A much larger clone lies a single base off, so this may be a read error. The V and J genes are TRBV20-1 and TRBJ2-1, with 12 bases fitting TRBD2. Germline loops: CDR1 DFQATT, CDR2 SNEGSKA (reference sequence). The CDR3 is 16 amino acids. Unmatched junction bases numbered 6, after V lost 5 bases and J lost 1 base. DNA of the CDR3: TGCAGTGCTGAGACTAGCGGGAGAAGGTCCTACAATGAGCAGTTCTTC. Translated: CSAETSGRRSYNEQFF.

On this clonotype itself: The junction departs from the called germline gene at one end, perhaps through a read error. The chain links TRBV11-2 to TRBJ2-2; 8 nucleotides agree with TRBD2. Germline CDR1 reads SGHAT; CDR2 reads FQNNGV. The CDR3 sequence is 16 residues long. The CDR3 DNA sequence: TGTACCAGCAGCTTAGCGGGATTTCTGAACACCGGGGAGTTGTTTTTT. It specifies CTSSLAGFLNTGELFF.

The chain joins TRBV30 to TRBJ1-5; D perhaps matches TRBD1 (5 bases). V shed 2 bases and J shed 1 base, with 12 bases lying between them. The CDR3 length is 15 residues. Germline CDR1 GTSNPN, CDR2 SVGIG (reference sequence). CDR3 in amino acids: CAWSHIGGSNQPQHF. CDR3 in DNA: TGTGCCTGGAGTCATATTGGGGGGAGCAATCAGCCCCAGCATTTT.

Comments on this clonotype: This may stem from a read error, because a much larger clone lies one nucleotide away. This chain links TRBV20-1 with TRBJ1-2, with 7 bases that match TRBD1. Looked up from germline, CDR1 is DFQATT and CDR2 is SNEGSKA (reference sequence). This CDR3 comprises 16 residues. The CDR3 region has the DNA TGCTGTGCTAGAGATCAAGGTGCCAGGGGGTTCCATGGCTACACCTTC. Amino acids: CCARDQGARGFHGYTF.

This clonotype has at least ten counts. This chain uses TRBV7-9 with TRBJ1-2, with 9 positions matching TRBD1. Germline-derived CDR1 and CDR2 are SEHNR and FQNEAQ (reference sequence). V was pared by 4 bases and J by 6 bases, with 6 bases of the junction left unmatched. CDR3 length: 14 amino acids. The CDR3 DNA sequence: TGTGCCAGCAGCTCTTCGGACAGGGGAAATGGCTACACCTTC. Protein product: CASSSSDRGNGYTF. Complete variable domain (other parts from reference TRBV7-9 and TRBJ1-2): DTGVSQNPRHKITKRGQNVTFRCDPISEHNRLYWYRQTLGQGPEFLTYFQNEAQLEKSRLLSDRFSAERPKGSFSTLEIQRTEQGDSAMYLCASSSSDRGNGYTFGSGTRLTVV.

CDR3 in DNA: TGTGCCAGCAGCCGGCGTAATAACACCCAGGGGGGGCAGTACTTC. This codes for CASSRRNNTQGGQYF. The rearrangement uses TRBV11-1 and TRBJ2-7; a possible D gene is TRBD1 (7 bases). CDR3 length equals 15 residues. V gave up 5 bases and J gave up 9 bases, with 23 bases separating them. CDR1 SGHAT and CDR2 FQDESV come from the germline V gene (reference sequence). Based on the CDR3 plus reference TRBV11-1 and TRBJ2-7, the full variable domain is EAEVAQSPRYKITEKSQAVAFWCDPISGHATLYWYRQILGQGPELLVQFQDESVVDDSQLPKDRFSAERLKGVDSTLKIQPAELGDSAMYLCASSRRNNTQGGQYFGPGTRLTVT.

In the case of this clonotype: A much larger clone differs from this one at a single base, so this may be a read error. The rearrangement links TRBV6-5 to TRBJ2-1, with 8 bases identical to TRBD2. The CDR3 is 14 amino acids. Trimming cost V 10 bases and J 7 bases; bases outside gene matches: 12. The V gene's germline CDR1 is MNHEY and CDR2 SVGAGI. As DNA, the CDR3 is TGTGCCAACACTTCGGGGGGGGCCAGGAATGAGCAGTTCTTC. This encodes CANTSGGARNEQFF.

This clonotype was observed once. A junction end diverges from the germline sequence, so it may reflect a read error. The chain couples TRBV11-2 to TRBJ2-1, with 9 nucleotides matching TRBD1. Germline CDR1 is SGHAT and CDR2 is FQNNGV. The CDR3 consists of 16 residues. The DNA for the CDR3 is TGTGCCAGCAGCGTCAGGGACAGGGTTGATCACAATGAGCAGTCCTTC. Protein product: CASSVRDRVDHNEQSF.

Remarks on this clonotype: The germline gene is not matched at one end of the junction; a read error may be the cause. The chain links TRBV4-2 to TRBJ2-5, with D tentatively TRBD1 (6 bases). This CDR3 spans 14 amino acids. Germline CDR1 and CDR2: LGHNA and YNFKEQ. CDR3 region: CASTQGLTGKTQYF. DNA of the CDR3: TGTGCCAGCACCCAAGGACTGACAGGCAAGACCCAGTACTTT.

Worth noting for this clonotype: This may come from a read error, since a much larger clone is one base off. The chain links TRBV12-3 or TRBV12-4 to TRBJ1-2; 8 bases align to TRBD1. The CDR3 runs 16 residues. With 3 bases clipped from V and 2 bases from J, the junction kept 8 bases outside the gene matches. Here the CDR3 reads CASSFSAQGENYGYTF. Here the CDR3 DNA reads TGTGCCAGCAGTTTTTCCGCACAGGGGGAGAACTATGGCTACACCTTC.

In the case of this clonotype: At one of its ends the junction is not consistent with the germline gene, which may arise from a read error. The CDR3 loop is CDSSLVMGRDPNEKLFF. The CDR3 DNA follows: TGTGACAGCAGCTTAGTCATGGGGCGAGACCCTAATGAAAAACTGTTTTTT. This sequence joins TRBV7-9 and TRBJ1-4; the D gene is possibly TRBD1 (5 bases). The germline V gene has CDR1 SEHNR and CDR2 FQNEAQ (reference sequence). The CDR3 covers 17 residues. The variable domain in full, completed from reference TRBV7-9 and TRBJ1-4, reads DTGVSQNPRHKITKRGQNVTFRCDPISEHNRLYWYRQTLGQGPEFLTYFQNEAQLEKSRLLSDRFSAERPKGSFSTLEIQRTEQGDSAMYLCDSSLVMGRDPNEKLFFGSGTQLSVL.